These T cell receptor beta chains were read from a single sample in a study of T cells in Graves' hyperthyroidism and ophthalmopathy. In TCRdb, the multiplex PCR reads were re-called with MiXCR into one record per CDR3 protein. The table lists more than 500,000 distinct CDR3 sequences, about 15% of them singletons, with about 31% in the top ten. The sample consisted of blood. These receptor sequences come from a woman aged 25 to 39 with Graves' ophthalmopathy. Both conserved end residues are part of each CDR3. Fields, in order: clone size, V gene, D gene, J gene, CDR3 DNA, CDR3 protein. A D gene is named only where the DNA matches it firmly. Not every row has a clone size; where given, it reads once, few, many or a size class.

many	TRBV30	-	TRBJ2-7	TGTGCCTGGAGTGAAGTATTGCGGGTTACGATGCAGTACTTC	CAWSEVLRVTMQYF
-	TRBV7-9	-	TRBJ2-7	TGTGCCAGCAGCTTAGCCGCCTGGGGGAGCTCCTACGAGCAGTACTTC	CASSLAAWGSSYEQYF
many	TRBV20-1	-	TRBJ1-5	TGCAGTGCAAAAGTTGGACATCTCAGGAGCAATCAGCCCCAGCATTTT	CSAKVGHLRSNQPQHF
few	TRBV14	-	TRBJ1-2	TGTGCCAGCAGCCAAGGGCAACTGGAGTTTAACTATGGCTACACCTTC	CASSQGQLEFNYGYTF
many	TRBV6-2/TRBV6-3	TRBD2	TRBJ2-1	TGTGCCAGCAGTTACCCTCTTGGGCTAGCGGGCGTCAATGAGCAGTTCTTC	CASSYPLGLAGVNEQFF
few	TRBV6-1	-	TRBJ2-3	TGTGCCAGCGGGGTACTACTCTCTAGCACAGATACGCAGTATTTT	CASGVLLSSTDTQYF
-	TRBV6-1	-	TRBJ1-5	TGTGCCAGCAGTGACGGGGGGCCCCAGCATTTT	CASSDGGPQHF
many	TRBV7-8	-	TRBJ2-1	TGTGCCAGCAGCTTAGGTGGGGGGCGCCTTGAGCAGTTCTTC	CASSLGGGRLEQFF
-	TRBV27	-	TRBJ1-3	TGTGCCAGCAGTTTGTCAATTTCTGGAAACACCATATATTTT	CASSLSISGNTIYF
-	TRBV6-1	-	TRBJ1-5	TGTGCCAGCGCTGGAGAGGGTCTAAGCAATCAGCCCCAGCATTTT	CASAGEGLSNQPQHF
few	TRBV6-1	-	TRBJ2-7	TGTGCCAGCACCCTCGAGCGGTGGGGCCTGGAGCAGTACTTC	CASTLERWGLEQYF
-	TRBV10-2	-	TRBJ1-3	TGCGCCAGCAGTAATCCGGGTCCCGCGAACACCATATATTTT	CASSNPGPANTIYF
-	TRBV10-3	TRBD2	TRBJ2-7	TGTGCCATCAGGGGAGGGACTAAAGCCCACGAGCAGTACTTC	CAIRGGTKAHEQYF
many	TRBV29-1	TRBD1	TRBJ1-1	TGCAGCGTGGGGACCACCGGGACAGGGAAAACTGAAGCTTTCTTT	CSVGTTGTGKTEAFF
-	TRBV30	TRBD2	TRBJ2-1	TGTGCCTGGAGTGTAAACGTTTTGGGACTACCGACATACAATGAGCAGTTCTTC	CAWSVNVLGLPTYNEQFF
many	TRBV5-6	-	TRBJ2-5	TGTGCCAGCAGCTTGTTCATGGGGTTTGAGACCCAGTACTTC	CASSLFMGFETQYF
-	TRBV12-3/TRBV12-4	-	TRBJ1-5	TGTGCCAGCAGCGAGGCTTTTATTCAGCCCCAGCATTTT	CASSEAFIQPQHF
-	TRBV19	-	TRBJ1-1	TGTGCCAGTAGTATGAGTCGGGTGAACACTGAAGCTTTCTTT	CASSMSRVNTEAFF
-	TRBV6-2/TRBV6-3	-	TRBJ2-3	TGTGCCAGCAGTTTGGTCTCCCCCACAGATACGCAGTATTTT	CASSLVSPTDTQYF
once	TRBV4-1	-	TRBJ1-2	TGCGCCAGCAGCCAAGTTCACAGGGTCTATGGCTACACCTTC	CASSQVHRVYGYTF
few	TRBV6-1	TRBD2	TRBJ2-2	TGTGCCAGCCATACCGGGACTAGCGGTCTCGGAGAGCTGTTTTTT	CASHTGTSGLGELFF
-	TRBV9	-	TRBJ2-1	TGTGCCAGCAGCCTCGAGGGGATCCCCTACAATGAGCAGTTCTTC	CASSLEGIPYNEQFF
many	TRBV7-2	-	TRBJ2-3	TGTGCCAGCAGCCCCTCGGTGGGTAGCGGAGATACGCAGTATTTT	CASSPSVGSGDTQYF
-	TRBV6-1	TRBD1	TRBJ1-1	TGTGCCAGCAGTCCAGGACAGGGAAGGAGCCCCACTGAAGCTTTCTTT	CASSPGQGRSPTEAFF
few	TRBV20-1	-	TRBJ1-5	TGCAGTGCTTGGGGATCAGGGAGGAATCAGCCCCAGCATTTT	CSAWGSGRNQPQHF
many	TRBV12-3/TRBV12-4	-	TRBJ1-5	TGTGCCAGCAGCCAAACCAGGTTCCAGCCCCAGCATTTT	CASSQTRFQPQHF
-	TRBV12-5	-	TRBJ1-5	TGTGCTAGAACTGGTGGCAATCAGCCCCAGCATTTT	CARTGGNQPQHF